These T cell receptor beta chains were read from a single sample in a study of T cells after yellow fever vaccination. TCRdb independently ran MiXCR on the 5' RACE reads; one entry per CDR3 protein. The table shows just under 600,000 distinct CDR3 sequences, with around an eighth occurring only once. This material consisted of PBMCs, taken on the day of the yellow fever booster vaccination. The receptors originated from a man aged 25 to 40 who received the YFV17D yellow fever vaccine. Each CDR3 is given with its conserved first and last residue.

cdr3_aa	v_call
CATSDPRQGSETQYF	TRBV24-1
CAWSVMGLAGEQFF	TRBV30
CASSLVDRTYEQYF	TRBV7-2
CASSSTAGFYSGNTIYF	TRBV6-5
CASRFGVLSTDTQYF	TRBV27
CSASLPRGRADTGELFF	TRBV20-1
CASSLGAGAWNEQFF	TRBV5-1
CASSAKPANSYGYTF	TRBV2
CATSADGALDTQYF	TRBV24-1
CSARDRGRDGYTF	TRBV20-1
CSVPVGLAGGADTQYF	TRBV29-1
CASSLEDSGRYEQYF	TRBV7-9
CSARVAGTGTGELFF	TRBV20-1
CASRPGPAGRAFF	TRBV28
CASSLGPLSYEQYF	TRBV7-2
CASSLGHPTGELFF	TRBV7-9
CASSISGTSSYNEQFF	TRBV7-2
CASSQQPGQGVGELFF	TRBV4-3
CASSYSPLKGNNEQFF	TRBV3-1
CASSAGGDEQYF	TRBV5-1
CASSGVQTQETQYF	TRBV27
CASSEGGTSSETQYF	TRBV10-2
CASSQTYNTGELFF	TRBV7-8
CATNTGQAQETQYF	TRBV30
CASSNFGANVLTF	TRBV12-3/TRBV12-4
CASSPSTGTTGELFF	TRBV11-3
CASSFTLEREGLLDDEQYF	TRBV12-3/TRBV12-4
CSASVGPAPSYNEQFF	TRBV20-1
CASSTPGQGTVEAFF	TRBV19
CASSQVPASSTDTQYF	TRBV3-1
CASSRDIVNNEQFF	TRBV12-3/TRBV12-4
CASSATPGTGSSGANVLTF	TRBV25-1
CAIHPPGQVAGELFF	TRBV7-7
CASSLVGLSFNTGELFF	TRBV7-2
CASSNSGRRDTQYF	TRBV18
CASSFRLADLYEQYF	TRBV5-6
CASSLGTGPTPLHF	TRBV5-1
CASSPGPVEQYF	TRBV18
CSAQDTGELFF	TRBV20-1
CASSYRQESSYEQYF	TRBV27
CASSRGEDHYGYTF	TRBV4-3
CASGGPLREQYF	TRBV6-2/TRBV6-3
CASRRPSGELFF	TRBV6-2/TRBV6-3
CASSLIPSRQGRIHEQFF	TRBV7-3
CASSYSNGRVGTEAFF	TRBV6-5
CASSLRRLKGYEQYF	TRBV28
CASSFGQTSEQFF	TRBV27
CASSRGGREQFF	TRBV19
CASAQGLNTEAFF	TRBV19